This record concerns one T cell receptor (beta chain) sequence. The data are from a study of blood T cell repertoires in COVID-19. The protocol was immunoSEQ multiplex PCR, while the TCRdb copy is restricted to in-frame clones and leaves out a portion. The sample lists a few hundred thousand clones; around 83% were seen once. The CDR3 runs to 15 residues. Unmatched junction bases numbered 12, after V lost 4 bases and J lost 6 bases. The germline CDR1 and CDR2 sequences are SGDLS and YYNGEE. The sequencing sample was made of peripheral blood. The chain links TRBV9 to TRBJ2-7; 8 bases are shared with TRBD2. This clonotype originated in a man aged 18 to 30 with active or convalescent COVID-19. The CDR3 coding sequence is TGTGCCAGCAGCCCCGGCGATAGCGGGACCTCCGAGCAGTACTTC. Encoded protein: CASSPGDSGTSEQYF.